The 32 T cell receptor beta chains given below trace back to one sample, sequenced in a study of PD-1 blockade in mismatch repair-deficient tumors. Sequenced by immunoSEQ multiplex PCR; TCRdb stores in-frame clones only, minus some. Here the sample spans roughly 120,000 clones, approximately 91% being singletons. Here the sequenced sample was peripheral blood, taken almost 74 weeks after starting pembrolizumab. The receptor source for this set is an adult with mismatch repair-deficient cancer.

The chain joins TRBV6-6 to TRBJ2-5; D gene uncertain. The CDR3 consists of 15 residues. Trimming cost V 5 bases and J 5 bases, with 18 bases left between them. Germline CDR1 reads MNHNY; CDR2 reads SVGAGI (reference sequence). The CDR3 coding sequence is TGTGCCAGCAGTCCCGGTGCTGGGCGGTCGGAGACCCAGTACTTC. Translated, it gives CASSPGAGRSETQYF.

This chain links TRBV18 with TRBJ2-4; D perhaps matches TRBD1 (6 bases). This CDR3 spans 16 amino acids. Per germline, CDR1 KGHSH and CDR2 LQKENI. V lost 3 bases and J 3 bases, leaving 15 bases between the germline ends. The CDR3 nucleotides read TGTGCCAGCTCACCGGGGGCGGCCGTGAGCAAAAACATTCAGTACTTC. The encoded protein is CASSPGAAVSKNIQYF.

The chain joins TRBV5-1 to TRBJ2-1; weak D call: TRBD2 (6 bases). Trimming removed 2 bases at V and 2 bases at J, with 17 bases between. The CDR3 contains 17 residues. CDR1 SGHRS and CDR2 YFSETQ come from the germline V gene. The CDR3 spells CASSLSSGSGPYNEQFF. The CDR3, as DNA: TGCGCCAGCAGCTTATCATCGGGTAGCGGACCCTACAATGAGCAGTTCTTC.

The V gene is TRBV7-8, the J gene TRBJ2-3, with a possible D match to TRBD2 (5 bases). The length of the CDR3 is 16 residues. The germline V gene has CDR1 SGHVS and CDR2 FQNEAQ. Trimming left V 0 bases short and J 4 bases short, with 14 bases between. As DNA, the CDR3 is TGTGCCAGCAGCTTAGCGAATCTAGCTTCTCCAGATACGCAGTATTTT. It translates to CASSLANLASPDTQYF.

This chain joins TRBV11-2 and TRBJ1-2, with 9 nucleotides matching TRBD1. Germline V gene lookup returns CDR1 SGHAT and CDR2 FQNNGV. The trim removed 0 bases at V and 5 bases at J, leaving 4 bases unmatched. The length of the CDR3 is 15 residues. CDR3 residues: CASSLEDRGEYGYTF. The CDR3 DNA reads TGTGCCAGCAGCTTAGAAGACAGGGGGGAGTATGGCTACACCTTC.

The chain couples TRBV6-1 to TRBJ2-7; maybe TRBD2 (6 bases). This CDR3 contains 14 residues. CDR1 is MNHNS, CDR2 SASEGT, per germline. V lost 5 bases, J lost 6 bases, and 17 bases lay in between. The CDR3 nucleotides are TGTGCCAGCAGTCGCGGGGCCGGTTCAACCGAGCAGTACTTC. It translates to CASSRGAGSTEQYF.

The rearrangement joins TRBV28 to TRBJ1-5, with 7 bases that match TRBD1. Trimming cost V 6 bases and J 3 bases; bases outside gene matches: 5. From germline, CDR1 is MDHEN and CDR2 SYDVKM. The CDR3 totals 14 residues. The CDR3 reads CASRYRGNNQPQHF. CDR3 nucleotides: TGTGCCAGCAGGTACAGGGGAAACAATCAGCCCCAGCATTTT. Together with reference TRBV28 and TRBJ1-5, the CDR3 gives the full variable domain: DVKVTQSSRYLVKRTGEKVFLECVQDMDHENMFWYRQDPGLGLRLIYFSYDVKMKEKGDIPEGYSVSREKKERFSLILESASTNQTSMYLCASRYRGNNQPQHFGDGTRLSIL.

The chain combines TRBV28 with TRBJ2-5; TRBD1 is a possible D gene (6 bases). CDR1 is MDHEN and CDR2 is SYDVKM in the germline V gene. With 5 bases removed from V and 4 bases from J, the gap between germline ends came to 14 bases. The CDR3 length is 14 residues. The chain's CDR3 is CASSPNRVAETQYF. The CDR3 DNA is TGTGCCAGCAGTCCTAACAGGGTTGCAGAGACCCAGTACTTC.

The chain links TRBV5-6 to TRBJ2-1, with TRBD2 identical over 8 bases. V gave up 4 bases and J gave up 8 bases; unmatched junction bases: 17. The germline CDR1 and CDR2 sequences are SGHDT and YYEEEE. The CDR3 has 17 residues. In DNA form, the CDR3 reads TGTGCCAGCAGCCGAGAGGGGGAGCCAGCGGGAGTCGATGAGCAGTTCTTC. Protein product: CASSREGEPAGVDEQFF.

The rearrangement joins TRBV19 to TRBJ2-1, with D maybe TRBD2 (5 bases). V was shortened by 6 bases and J by 0 bases, with 12 bases between the two germline ends. Germline loops: CDR1 LNHDA, CDR2 SQIVND (reference sequence). The length of the CDR3 is 15 residues. The CDR3 sequence is CASRTMGSSYNEQFF. CDR3 DNA sequence: TGTGCCAGTAGAACCATGGGGAGCTCCTACAATGAGCAGTTCTTC.

The chain uses TRBV15 and TRBJ2-5; possibly TRBD1 for D (6 bases). CDR3 length equals 13 residues. V lost 3 bases and J 4 bases, leaving 9 bases between the germline ends. The germline V gene encodes CDR1 LNHNV and CDR2 YYDKDF (reference sequence). The CDR3 loop reads CATSSLRGETQYF. CDR3 in DNA: TGTGCCACCAGCAGTCTCAGGGGAGAGACCCAGTACTTC.

On this clone itself: Other nucleotide sequences from this sample produce the same CDR3. The chain is built from TRBV27 and TRBJ2-7; 7 bases agree with TRBD2. CDR3 length: 13 residues. Germline CDR1 and CDR2: MNHEY and SMNVEV (reference sequence). V gave up 4 bases and J gave up 6 bases; unmatched junction bases: 6. The CDR3 bases are TGTGCCAGCAGTTCAACGGTAGCGGGCGAGCAGTACTTC. Its translation is CASSSTVAGEQYF.

The chain recombines TRBV30 with TRBJ2-1; D gene unclear. Trimming removed 4 bases from V and 4 bases from J, with 14 bases in between. Germline V CDR1 and CDR2: GTSNPN, SVGIG (reference sequence). This CDR3 is built from 14 residues. As DNA, the CDR3 is TGTGCCTGGAAGAATTCGGGCCGATACAATGAGCAGTTCTTC. This translates into CAWKNSGRYNEQFF.

The chain combines TRBV19 with TRBJ2-7, with 11 bases matching TRBD2. The CDR3 has 15 residues. V trimming: 4 bases; J trimming: 4 bases; junction bases outside the gene matches: 6. CDR1 LNHDA and CDR2 SQIVND come from the germline V gene (reference sequence). Here the CDR3 reads CASSTSSGRRYEQYF. The CDR3 nucleotides are TGTGCCAGTAGTACCTCTAGCGGGAGGCGGTACGAGCAGTACTTC. Filled out from reference TRBV19 and TRBJ2-7, the complete variable domain reads DGGITQSPKYLFRKEGQNVTLSCEQNLNHDAMYWYRQDPGQGLRLIYYSQIVNDFQKGDIAEGYSVSREKKESFPLTVTSAQKNPTAFYLCASSTSSGRRYEQYFGPGTRLTVT.

CDR3 loop: CSVEGGLAGADTQYF. The DNA of the CDR3 is TGCAGCGTTGAAGGTGGGCTAGCGGGAGCAGATACGCAGTATTTT. J is TRBJ2-3 and V is TRBV29-1; 10 bases align to TRBD2. The V segment lost 1 base and the J segment 4 bases; nucleotides outside the gene matches: 5. The CDR3 spans 15 residues. CDR1 SQVTM and CDR2 ANQGSEA come from the germline V gene.

The V call is TRBV7-2, the J call TRBJ2-1; D unresolved. The CDR3 is 13 residues long. The germline V and J ends were trimmed by 2 bases and 3 bases, with 5 bases remaining between them. Germline CDR1 and CDR2: SGHTA and FQGNSA. CDR3 residues: CASSLSSYNEQFF. The DNA for the CDR3 is TGTGCCAGCAGCTTATCCAGCTACAATGAGCAGTTCTTC.

The CDR3 loop is CASSRTFQETQYF. In DNA, the CDR3 is TGTGCCAGTAGTAGGACATTCCAAGAGACCCAGTACTTC. V and J are TRBV19 and TRBJ2-5, with TRBD1 as a possible D gene (5 bases). Deletions cut 4 bases from V and 1 base from J, with 7 bases between. Germline assignment: CDR1 LNHDA and CDR2 SQIVND (reference sequence). The CDR3 runs to 13 residues.

The gene calls are TRBV11-3 and TRBJ1-1, with TRBD1 matching 9 bases. V shed 1 base, J shed 6 bases, and the junction held 3 bases outside the gene matches. The germline V gene has CDR1 SGHNT and CDR2 YENEEA. This CDR3 is built from 14 residues. CDR3 amino acids: CASSLGGTGSEAFF. The DNA for the CDR3 is TGTGCCAGCAGCTTAGGTGGGACAGGGTCTGAAGCTTTCTTT.

The chain combines TRBV19 with TRBJ2-7; 7 positions agree with TRBD1. V dropped 1 base and J dropped 3; count of bases not matched to a gene: 3. The germline V gene encodes CDR1 LNHDA and CDR2 SQIVND (reference sequence). The CDR3 is made up of 14 amino acids. The CDR3 reads CASSIGQGNYEQYF. CDR3 DNA: TGTGCCAGTAGTATAGGACAGGGAAACTACGAGCAGTACTTC.

This clone appeared a few times. The chain is built from TRBV15 and TRBJ2-2, with 10 bases aligning to TRBD1. CDR3 length: 15 residues. V trimming: 1 base; J trimming: 4 bases; junction bases outside the gene matches: 0. CDR1 and CDR2 (germline): LNHNV, YYDKDF (reference sequence). CDR3: CATSRGQGATGELFF. CDR3 coding DNA: TGTGCCACCAGCAGAGGACAGGGGGCCACCGGGGAGCTGTTTTTT.

This chain uses TRBV2 with TRBJ2-7; D is unclear. The V end lost 3 bases, the J end lost 2 bases, and 8 bases lay between the germline ends. This CDR3 is built from 13 residues. Germline CDR1 and CDR2: SNHLY and FYNNEI. DNA for the CDR3: TGTGCCAGCAGTGAGGAAGGGACCTACGAGCAGTACTTC. Its translation is CASSEEGTYEQYF.

The chain is built from TRBV4-1 and TRBJ2-2, with no clear D. CDR3 length: 16 residues. V was pared by 1 base and J by 4 bases, with 13 bases between. Germline CDR1 MGHRA, CDR2 YSYEKL. The CDR3 DNA is TGCGCCAGCAGCCAAGCAGGAACGGGTATCACCGGGGAGCTGTTTTTT. Protein product: CASSQAGTGITGELFF.

This chain joins TRBV27 and TRBJ1-2; TRBD1 might be the D (6 bases). Germline V gene lookup returns CDR1 MNHEY and CDR2 SMNVEV (reference sequence). The V and J ends lost 6 bases and 5 bases respectively, with 22 bases between them. CDR3 length: 16 amino acids. For the CDR3, the DNA is TGTGCCAGCAGCCATTCCCAACAGGGCTCTTATTATGGCTACACCTTC. Protein product: CASSHSQQGSYYGYTF.

The chain is built from TRBV7-8 and TRBJ2-7, with D uncertain. The CDR3 extends over 14 amino acids. Looked up from germline, CDR1 is SGHVS and CDR2 is FQNEAQ. Trimming took off 0 bases at V and 1 base at J, with 7 bases between the two ends. CDR3 loop: CASSLASLSYEQYF. CDR3 DNA sequence: TGTGCCAGCAGCTTAGCGTCTCTTTCCTACGAGCAGTACTTC.

The V call is TRBV7-6, the J call TRBJ2-1; D unresolved. Deletions cut 0 bases from V and 0 bases from J, with 9 bases between. In germline, CDR1 is SGHVS, CDR2 FNYEAQ. This CDR3 has 16 amino acids. CDR3 in amino acids: CASSLAVSSSYNEQFF. DNA of the CDR3: TGTGCCAGCAGCTTAGCGGTGTCGAGCTCCTACAATGAGCAGTTCTTC.

DNA for the CDR3: TGTGCCAGCAGCTTCCATTATAGCGGGAGTGTGTACGAGCAGTACTTC. Translation gives CASSFHYSGSVYEQYF. V usage is TRBV13 and J usage is TRBJ2-7; 9 bases map to TRBD2. The V gene's germline CDR1 is PRHDT and CDR2 FYEKMQ (reference sequence). CDR3 length: 16 residues. V was clipped by 3 bases and J by 4 bases; unmatched bases: 10.

The chain has TRBV9 and TRBJ2-3; 11 nucleotides match TRBD2. The length of the CDR3 is 17 residues. The germline V gene has CDR1 SGDLS and CDR2 YYNGEE. With 6 bases clipped from V and 2 bases from J, the junction kept 11 bases outside the gene matches. The CDR3 DNA follows: TGTGCCAGCACCGGGGGAAGGACTAGCGGGCCCACAGATACGCAGTATTTT. It translates to CASTGGRTSGPTDTQYF.

V usage is TRBV6-5 and J usage is TRBJ2-2; no clear D gene. The V and J ends lost 7 bases and 6 bases respectively, with 6 bases between them. The CDR3 runs to 11 residues. From germline, CDR1 is MNHEY and CDR2 SVGAGI. The CDR3 here is CASMTSGELFF. The CDR3 DNA is TGTGCCAGCATGACGTCCGGGGAGCTGTTTTTT.

The V gene is TRBV7-9, the J gene TRBJ2-3, with 9 bases matching TRBD1. The germline gives CDR1 SEHNR, CDR2 FQNEAQ (reference sequence). Unmatched junction bases numbered 5, after V lost 4 bases and J lost 0 bases. The CDR3 runs to 16 residues. CDR3 loop: CASSSAGTGSTDTQYF. CDR3 nucleotides: TGTGCCAGCAGCTCCGCCGGGACAGGGAGCACAGATACGCAGTATTTT.

The chain is built from TRBV7-3 and TRBJ2-2; D uncertain. The CDR3 has 17 amino acids. Between the trimmed V and J ends, which lost 1 base and 5 bases, there was a span of 17 bases. Germline CDR1 is SGHTA and CDR2 is FQGTGA. The CDR3 loop is CASSLNSGMSGTGELFF. DNA of the CDR3: TGTGCCAGCAGCTTAAATTCCGGCATGTCGGGTACCGGGGAGCTGTTTTTT.

The J gene is TRBJ2-7, the V gene TRBV9; 7 nucleotides line up with TRBD2. Unmatched junction bases numbered 6, after V lost 4 bases and J lost 2 bases. Per germline, CDR1 SGDLS and CDR2 YYNGEE. The CDR3 covers 14 residues. The DNA of the CDR3 is TGTGCCAGCAGCTTGAGCGGGGATACCTACGAGCAGTACTTC. It codes for CASSLSGDTYEQYF.

The V gene is TRBV6-6, the J gene TRBJ2-7, with no clear D. The CDR3 is 12 residues long. Germline values: CDR1 MNHNY, CDR2 SVGAGI (reference sequence). V lost 2 bases and J lost 3, with 5 bases in between. The CDR3: CASSYGLYEQYF. CDR3 DNA: TGTGCCAGCAGTTACGGGCTCTACGAGCAGTACTTC.